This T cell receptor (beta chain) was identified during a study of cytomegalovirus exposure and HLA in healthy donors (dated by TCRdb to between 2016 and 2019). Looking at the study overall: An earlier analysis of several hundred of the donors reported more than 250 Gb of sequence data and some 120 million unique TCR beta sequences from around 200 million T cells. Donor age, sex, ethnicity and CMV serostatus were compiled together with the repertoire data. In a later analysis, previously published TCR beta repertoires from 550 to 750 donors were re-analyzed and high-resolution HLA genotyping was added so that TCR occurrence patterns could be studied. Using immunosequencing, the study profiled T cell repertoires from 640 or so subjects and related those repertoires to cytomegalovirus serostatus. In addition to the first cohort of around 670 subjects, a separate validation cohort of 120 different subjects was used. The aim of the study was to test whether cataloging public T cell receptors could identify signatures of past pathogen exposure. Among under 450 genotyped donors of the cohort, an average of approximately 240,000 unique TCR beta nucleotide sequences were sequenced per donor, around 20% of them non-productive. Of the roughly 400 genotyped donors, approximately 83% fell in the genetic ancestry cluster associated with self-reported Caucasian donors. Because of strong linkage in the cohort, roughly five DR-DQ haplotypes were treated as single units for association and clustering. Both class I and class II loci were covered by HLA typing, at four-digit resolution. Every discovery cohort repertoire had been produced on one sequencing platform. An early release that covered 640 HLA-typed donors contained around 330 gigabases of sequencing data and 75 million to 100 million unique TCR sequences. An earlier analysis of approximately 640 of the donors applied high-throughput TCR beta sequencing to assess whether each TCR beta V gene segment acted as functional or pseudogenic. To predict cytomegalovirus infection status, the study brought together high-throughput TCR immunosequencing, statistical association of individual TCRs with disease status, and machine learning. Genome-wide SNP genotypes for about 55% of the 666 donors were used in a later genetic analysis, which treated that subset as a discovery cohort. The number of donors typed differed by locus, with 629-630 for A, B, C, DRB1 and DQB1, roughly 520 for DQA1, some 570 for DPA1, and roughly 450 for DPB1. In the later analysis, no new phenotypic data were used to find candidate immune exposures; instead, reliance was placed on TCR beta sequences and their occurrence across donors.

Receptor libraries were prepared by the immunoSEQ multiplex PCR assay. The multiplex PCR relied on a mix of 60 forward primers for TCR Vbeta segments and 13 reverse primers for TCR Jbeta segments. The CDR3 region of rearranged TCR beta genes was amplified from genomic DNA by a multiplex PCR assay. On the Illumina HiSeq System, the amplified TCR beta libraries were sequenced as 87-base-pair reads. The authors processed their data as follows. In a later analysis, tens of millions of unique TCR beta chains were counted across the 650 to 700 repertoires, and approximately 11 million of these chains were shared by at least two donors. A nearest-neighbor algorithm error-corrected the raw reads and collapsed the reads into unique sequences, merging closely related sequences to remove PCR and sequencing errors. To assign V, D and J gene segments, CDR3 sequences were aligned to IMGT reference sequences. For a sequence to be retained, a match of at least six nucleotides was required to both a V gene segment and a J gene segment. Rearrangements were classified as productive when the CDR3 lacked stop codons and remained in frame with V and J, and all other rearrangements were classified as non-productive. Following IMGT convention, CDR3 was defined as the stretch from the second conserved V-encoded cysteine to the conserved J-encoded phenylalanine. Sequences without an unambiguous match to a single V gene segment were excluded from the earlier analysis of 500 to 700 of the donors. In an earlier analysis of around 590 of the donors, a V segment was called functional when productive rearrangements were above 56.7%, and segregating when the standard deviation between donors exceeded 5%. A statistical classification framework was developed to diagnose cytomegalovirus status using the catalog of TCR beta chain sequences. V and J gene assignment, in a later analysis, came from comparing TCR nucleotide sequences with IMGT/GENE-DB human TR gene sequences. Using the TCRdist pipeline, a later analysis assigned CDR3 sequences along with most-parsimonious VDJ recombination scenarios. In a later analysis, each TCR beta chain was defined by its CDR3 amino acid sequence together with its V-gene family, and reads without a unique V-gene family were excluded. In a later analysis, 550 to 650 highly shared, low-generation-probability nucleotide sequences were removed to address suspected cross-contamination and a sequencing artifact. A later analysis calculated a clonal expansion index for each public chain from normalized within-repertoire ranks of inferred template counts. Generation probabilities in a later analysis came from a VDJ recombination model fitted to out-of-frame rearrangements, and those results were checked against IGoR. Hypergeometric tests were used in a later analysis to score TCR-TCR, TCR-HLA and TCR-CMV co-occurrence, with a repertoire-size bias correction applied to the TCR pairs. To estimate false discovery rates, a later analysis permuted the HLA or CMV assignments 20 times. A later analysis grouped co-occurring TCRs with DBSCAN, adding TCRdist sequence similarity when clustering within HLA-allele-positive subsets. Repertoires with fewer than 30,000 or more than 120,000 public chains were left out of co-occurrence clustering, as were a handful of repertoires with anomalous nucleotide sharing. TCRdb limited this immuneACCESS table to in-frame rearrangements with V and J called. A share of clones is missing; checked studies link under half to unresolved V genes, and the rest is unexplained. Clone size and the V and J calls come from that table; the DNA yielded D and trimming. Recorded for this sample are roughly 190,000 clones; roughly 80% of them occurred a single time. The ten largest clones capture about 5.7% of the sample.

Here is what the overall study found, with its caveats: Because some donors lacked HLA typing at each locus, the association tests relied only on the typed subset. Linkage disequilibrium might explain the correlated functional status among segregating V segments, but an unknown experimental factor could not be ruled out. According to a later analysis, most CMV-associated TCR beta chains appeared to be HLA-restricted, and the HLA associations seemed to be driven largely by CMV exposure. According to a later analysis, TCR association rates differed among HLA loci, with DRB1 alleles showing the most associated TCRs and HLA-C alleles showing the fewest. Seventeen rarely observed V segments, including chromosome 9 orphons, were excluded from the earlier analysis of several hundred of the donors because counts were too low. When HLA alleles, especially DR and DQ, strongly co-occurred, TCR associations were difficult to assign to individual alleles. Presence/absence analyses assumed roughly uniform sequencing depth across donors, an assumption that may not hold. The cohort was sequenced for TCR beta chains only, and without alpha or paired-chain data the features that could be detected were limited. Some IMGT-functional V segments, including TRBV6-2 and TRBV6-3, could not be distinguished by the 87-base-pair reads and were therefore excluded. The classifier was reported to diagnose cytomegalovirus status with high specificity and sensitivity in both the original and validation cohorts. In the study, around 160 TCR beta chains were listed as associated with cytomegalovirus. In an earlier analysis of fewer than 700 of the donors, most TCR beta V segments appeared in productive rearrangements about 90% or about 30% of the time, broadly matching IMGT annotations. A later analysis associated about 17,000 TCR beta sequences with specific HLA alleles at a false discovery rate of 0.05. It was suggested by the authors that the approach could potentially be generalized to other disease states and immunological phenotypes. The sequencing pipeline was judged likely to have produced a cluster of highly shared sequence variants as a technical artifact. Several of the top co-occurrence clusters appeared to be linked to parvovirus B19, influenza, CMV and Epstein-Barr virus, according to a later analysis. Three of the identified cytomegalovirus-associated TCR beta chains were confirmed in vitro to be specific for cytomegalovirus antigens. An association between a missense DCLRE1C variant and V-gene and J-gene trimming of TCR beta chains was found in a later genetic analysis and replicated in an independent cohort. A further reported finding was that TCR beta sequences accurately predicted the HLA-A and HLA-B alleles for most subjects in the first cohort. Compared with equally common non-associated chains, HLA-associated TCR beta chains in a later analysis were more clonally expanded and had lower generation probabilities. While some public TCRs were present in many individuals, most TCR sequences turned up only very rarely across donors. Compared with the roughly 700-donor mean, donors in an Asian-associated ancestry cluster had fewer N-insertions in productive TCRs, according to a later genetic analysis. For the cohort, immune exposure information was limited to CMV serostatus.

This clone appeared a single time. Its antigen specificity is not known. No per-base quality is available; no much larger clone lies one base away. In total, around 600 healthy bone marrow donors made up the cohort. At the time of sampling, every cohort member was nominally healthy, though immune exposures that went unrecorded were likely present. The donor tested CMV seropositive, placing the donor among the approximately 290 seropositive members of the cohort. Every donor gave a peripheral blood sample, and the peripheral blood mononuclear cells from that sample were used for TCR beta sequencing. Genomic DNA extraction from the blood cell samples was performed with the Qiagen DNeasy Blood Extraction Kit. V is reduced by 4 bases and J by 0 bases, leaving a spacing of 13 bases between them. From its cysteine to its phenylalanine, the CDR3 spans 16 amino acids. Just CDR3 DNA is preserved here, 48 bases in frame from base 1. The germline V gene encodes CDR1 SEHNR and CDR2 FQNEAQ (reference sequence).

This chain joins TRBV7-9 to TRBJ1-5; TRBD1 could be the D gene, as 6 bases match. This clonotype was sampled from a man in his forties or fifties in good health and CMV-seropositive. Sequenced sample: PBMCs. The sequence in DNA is TGTGCCAGCAGCTCTAACAGGGAACATAGCAATCAGCCCCAGCATTTT. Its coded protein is CASSSNREHSNQPQHF.